What follows describes a single TCR beta chain. Its specificity is unknown. CDR3 size: 13 residues. The germline V and J ends were trimmed by 6 bases and 6 bases, with 12 bases remaining between them. CDR1 MNHEY and CDR2 SVGAGI come from the germline V gene. The TCR alpha and TCR beta cDNA libraries, bearing sample barcodes and UMIs, were generated by 5'RACE using constant-segment primers. TCRdb passed the 5' RACE reads through MiXCR, listing each CDR3 protein once. This table has 250,000 or so distinct CDR3 sequences, more than 15% appearing once. This sample stems from a study of T-cell memory formation after mild COVID-19. Findings of the study overall: Cross-reactive memory seemingly joined, as some responding clones were found in pre-infection memory. Contracting clones from day 15 to 85 showed balanced CD4/CD8; later expanders favored CD4+. The main location of contracting CD4+ clones was CM and EM, and that of contracting CD8+ clones was EMRA.

This sequence was found in a man between 18 and 35 years old who had mild COVID-19 (a few samples of this study predate the infection). Cell type and time point are not known. Sequencing was carried out using PBMCs or a T cell subset sorted from them (not recorded which). This chain joins TRBV6-5 and TRBJ1-5; no firm D call. This chain's CDR3 is CASRGSAGQPQHF. The CDR3 DNA follows: TGTGCCAGCAGGGGGTCAGCTGGTCAGCCCCAGCATTTT.